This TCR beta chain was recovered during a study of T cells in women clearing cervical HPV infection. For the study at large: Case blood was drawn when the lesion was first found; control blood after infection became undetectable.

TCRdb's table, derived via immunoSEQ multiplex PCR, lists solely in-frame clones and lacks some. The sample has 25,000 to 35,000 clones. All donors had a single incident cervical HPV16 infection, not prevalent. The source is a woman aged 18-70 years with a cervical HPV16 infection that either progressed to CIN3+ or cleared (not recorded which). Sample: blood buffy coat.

The DNA read from the CDR3 is TGTGCCAGCAGTGAAGTTCAGGGGACCTACAATGAG. Its translation is CASSEVQGTYNE. The whole CDR3 region reads CASSEVQGTYNEQFF. The chain has TRBV6-1 and TRBJ2-1; the D gene is possibly TRBD1 (6 bases). The CDR3 goes on 3 residues after the read ends, and that part is filled in from the germline J gene. Deletions cut 1 base from V and 2 bases from J, with 9 bases between. The CDR3 totals 15 residues. Germline values: CDR1 MNHNS, CDR2 SASEGT.